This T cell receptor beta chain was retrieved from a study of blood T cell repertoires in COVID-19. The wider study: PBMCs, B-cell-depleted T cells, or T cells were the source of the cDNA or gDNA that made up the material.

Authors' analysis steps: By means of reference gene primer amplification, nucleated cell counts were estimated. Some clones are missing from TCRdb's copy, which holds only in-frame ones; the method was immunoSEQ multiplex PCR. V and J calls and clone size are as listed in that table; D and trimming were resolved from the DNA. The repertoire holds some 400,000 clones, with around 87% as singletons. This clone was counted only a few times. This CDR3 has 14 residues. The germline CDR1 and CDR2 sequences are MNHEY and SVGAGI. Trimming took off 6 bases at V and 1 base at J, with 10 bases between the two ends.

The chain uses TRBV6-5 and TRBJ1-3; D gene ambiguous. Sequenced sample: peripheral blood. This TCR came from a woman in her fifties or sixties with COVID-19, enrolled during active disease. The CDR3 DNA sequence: TGTGCCAGCAGCCAGGACTTTTCTGGAAACACCATATATTTT. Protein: CASSQDFSGNTIYF.